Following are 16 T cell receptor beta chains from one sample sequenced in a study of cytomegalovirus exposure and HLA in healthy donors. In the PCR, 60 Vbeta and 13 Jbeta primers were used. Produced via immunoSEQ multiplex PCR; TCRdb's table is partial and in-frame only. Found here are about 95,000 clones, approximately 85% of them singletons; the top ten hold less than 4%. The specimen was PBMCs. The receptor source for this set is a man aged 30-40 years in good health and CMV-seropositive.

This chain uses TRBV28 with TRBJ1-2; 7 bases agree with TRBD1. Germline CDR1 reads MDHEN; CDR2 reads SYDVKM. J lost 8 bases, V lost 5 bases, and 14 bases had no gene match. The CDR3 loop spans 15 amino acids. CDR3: CASSVQQGQGGGYTF. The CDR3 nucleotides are TGTGCCAGCAGTGTACAACAGGGGCAGGGTGGCGGCTACACCTTC.

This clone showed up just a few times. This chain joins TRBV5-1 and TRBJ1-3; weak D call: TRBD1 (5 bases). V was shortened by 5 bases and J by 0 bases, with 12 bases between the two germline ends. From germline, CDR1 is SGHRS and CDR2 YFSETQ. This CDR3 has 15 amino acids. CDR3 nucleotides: TGCGCCAGCAGAATGGACACACACTCTGGAAACACCATATATTTT. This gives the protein CASRMDTHSGNTIYF.

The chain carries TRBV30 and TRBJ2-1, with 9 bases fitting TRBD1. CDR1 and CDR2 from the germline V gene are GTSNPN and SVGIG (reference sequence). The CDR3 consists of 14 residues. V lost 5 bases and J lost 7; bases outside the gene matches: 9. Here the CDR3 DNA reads TGTGCCTGGTCGGGACAGGGTGGGCGAAATGAGCAGTTCTTC. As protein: CAWSGQGGRNEQFF.

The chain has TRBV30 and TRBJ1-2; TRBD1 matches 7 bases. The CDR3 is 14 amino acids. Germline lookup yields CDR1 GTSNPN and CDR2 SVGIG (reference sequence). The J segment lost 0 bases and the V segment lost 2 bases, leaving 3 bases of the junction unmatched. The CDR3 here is CAWSSDRANYGYTF. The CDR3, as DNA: TGTGCCTGGAGTAGCGACAGGGCTAACTATGGCTACACCTTC.

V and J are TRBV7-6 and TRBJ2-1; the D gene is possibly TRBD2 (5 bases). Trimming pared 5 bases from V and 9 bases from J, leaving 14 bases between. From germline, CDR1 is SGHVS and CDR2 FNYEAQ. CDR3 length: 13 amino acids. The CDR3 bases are TGTGCCAGCAGCCCGTCTGCTAGCAGTGAGCAGTTCTTC. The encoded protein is CASSPSASSEQFF.

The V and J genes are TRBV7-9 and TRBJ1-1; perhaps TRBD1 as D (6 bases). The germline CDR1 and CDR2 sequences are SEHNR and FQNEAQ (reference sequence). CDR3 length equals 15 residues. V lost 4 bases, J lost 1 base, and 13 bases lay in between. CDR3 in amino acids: CASSSTGTSNTEAFF. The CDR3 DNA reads TGTGCCAGCAGCTCTACCGGGACATCGAACACTGAAGCTTTCTTT.

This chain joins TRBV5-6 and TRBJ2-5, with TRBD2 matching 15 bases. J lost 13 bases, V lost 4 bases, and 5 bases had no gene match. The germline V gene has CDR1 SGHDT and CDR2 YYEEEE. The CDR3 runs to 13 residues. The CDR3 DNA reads TGTGCCAGCAGCACCGGACTAGCGGGAGGGCGGTACTTC. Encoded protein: CASSTGLAGGRYF.

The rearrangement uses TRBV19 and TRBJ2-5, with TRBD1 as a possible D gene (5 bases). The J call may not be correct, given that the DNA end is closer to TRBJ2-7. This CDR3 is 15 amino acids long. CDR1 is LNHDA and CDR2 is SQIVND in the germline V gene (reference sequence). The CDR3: CASSMAVGVGSEQYF. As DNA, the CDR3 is TGTGCCAGTAGTATGGCCGTAGGGGTAGGTTCCGAGCAGTACTTC.

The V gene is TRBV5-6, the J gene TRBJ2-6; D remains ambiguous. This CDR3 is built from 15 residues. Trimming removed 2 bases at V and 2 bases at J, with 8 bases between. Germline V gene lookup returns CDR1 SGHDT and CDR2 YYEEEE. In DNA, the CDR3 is TGTGCCAGCAGCTTTGTCCGAGCTGGGGCCAACGTCCTGACTTTC. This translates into CASSFVRAGANVLTF.

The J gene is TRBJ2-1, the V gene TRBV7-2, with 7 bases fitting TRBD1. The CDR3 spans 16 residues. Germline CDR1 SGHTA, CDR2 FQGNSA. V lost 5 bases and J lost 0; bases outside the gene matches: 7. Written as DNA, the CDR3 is TGTGCCAGCAGCCGCCTAGGGGGCCTCTCCTACAATGAGCAGTTCTTC. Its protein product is CASSRLGGLSYNEQFF.

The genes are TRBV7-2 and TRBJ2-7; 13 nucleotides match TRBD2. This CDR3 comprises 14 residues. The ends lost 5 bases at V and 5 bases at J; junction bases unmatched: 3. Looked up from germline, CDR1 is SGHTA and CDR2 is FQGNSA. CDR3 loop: CASSPTSGRNEQYF. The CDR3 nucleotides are TGTGCCAGCAGCCCGACTAGCGGGAGGAACGAGCAGTACTTC.

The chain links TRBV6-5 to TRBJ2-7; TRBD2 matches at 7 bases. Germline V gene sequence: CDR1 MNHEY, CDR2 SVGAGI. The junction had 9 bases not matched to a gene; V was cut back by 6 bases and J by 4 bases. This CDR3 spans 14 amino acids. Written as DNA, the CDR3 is TGTGCCAGCAGGCGGTGGGAGGGAGCTTACGAGCAGTACTTC. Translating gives CASRRWEGAYEQYF.

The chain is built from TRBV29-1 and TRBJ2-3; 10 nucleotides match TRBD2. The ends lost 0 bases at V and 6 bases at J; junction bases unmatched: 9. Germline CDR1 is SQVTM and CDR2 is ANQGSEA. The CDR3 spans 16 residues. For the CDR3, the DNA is TGCAGCGTTGAAGATCAAGCTAGCGGGAGATGGGATACGCAGTATTTT. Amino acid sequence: CSVEDQASGRWDTQYF.

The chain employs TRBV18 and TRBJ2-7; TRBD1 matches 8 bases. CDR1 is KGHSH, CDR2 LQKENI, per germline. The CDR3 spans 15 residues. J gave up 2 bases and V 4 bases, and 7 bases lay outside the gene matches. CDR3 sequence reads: CASSLTQGAAYEQYF. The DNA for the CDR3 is TGTGCCAGCTCACTGACCCAGGGGGCCGCCTACGAGCAGTACTTC.

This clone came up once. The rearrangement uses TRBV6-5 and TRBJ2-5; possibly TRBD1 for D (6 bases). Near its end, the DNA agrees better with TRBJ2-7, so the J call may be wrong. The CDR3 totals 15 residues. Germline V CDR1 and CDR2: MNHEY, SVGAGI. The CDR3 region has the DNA TGTGCCAGCAGTTTCCTCACTCATACAGGGCCCGAGCAGTACTTC. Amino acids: CASSFLTHTGPEQYF.

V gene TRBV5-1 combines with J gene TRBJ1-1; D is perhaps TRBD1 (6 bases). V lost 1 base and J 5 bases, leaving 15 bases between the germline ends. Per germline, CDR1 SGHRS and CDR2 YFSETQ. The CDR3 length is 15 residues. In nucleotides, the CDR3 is TGCGCCAGCAGCTTGCTCGGACAGTCCTGGACTGAAGCTTTCTTT. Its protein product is CASSLLGQSWTEAFF.